Given below is one T cell receptor beta chain in context. Trimming pared 1 base from V and 0 bases from J, leaving 12 bases between. Germline V gene data show CDR1 as SGHNT and CDR2 as YYREEE (reference sequence). There are 16 residues in the CDR3. The record originates from a study of T cell changes during pregnancy in multiple sclerosis. The assay was immunoSEQ multiplex PCR, and TCRdb's table has in-frame clones only and misses some. In the table there are some 140,000 clones, roughly 95% of which are singletons. The chain couples TRBV5-4 to TRBJ2-3; D is ambiguous. Material: peripheral blood, obtained after pregnancy. This clonotype originated in a female donor with multiple sclerosis, enrolled in a pregnancy study. The CDR3 sequence: CASSLLQKPSTDTQYF. The CDR3 coding sequence is TGTGCCAGCAGCTTGTTACAGAAACCTAGCACAGATACGCAGTATTTT.